The TCR beta chain described here comes from a study of cytomegalovirus exposure and HLA in healthy donors. In the case of this clone: What it recognizes is unknown.

Germline-derived CDR1 and CDR2 are MNHEY and SVGAGI. The CDR3 runs to 12 residues. With 7 bases removed from V and 1 base from J, the gap between germline ends came to 7 bases. Data came from immunoSEQ multiplex PCR; TCRdb stores just in-frame clones and leaves some out. The table has tens of thousands of clones, approximately 91% seen once. The study's findings and limits: According to a later analysis, TCR clusters from the first cohort tended to co-occur in the approximately 120 validation repertoires.

The sample was PBMCs. This TCR derives from a man younger than 45 in good health and CMV-seronegative. This sequence joins TRBV6-5 and TRBJ1-1, with D perhaps matching TRBD1 (5 bases). This chain's CDR3 is CASTGANTEAFF. The DNA for the CDR3 is TGTGCCAGCACTGGGGCGAACACTGAAGCTTTCTTT.